This T cell receptor (beta chain) was obtained from a study of regulatory T cells in long-lasting Graves disease. Library construction for TCR beta used iRepertoire HTBI primers and Arm-PCR of CDR3 regions. TCRdb reprocessed the multiplex PCR reads via MiXCR and lists one record per CDR3 protein. The sample has 400,000 to 450,000 distinct CDR3 sequences, just under 15% seen once. Regarding time point: newly diagnosed GD, antithyroid drugs for less than 3 months. Isolated PBMC RNA provided the starting material for the TCR library. The data also belong to a second study, concerning T cells in Graves' hyperthyroidism and ophthalmopathy.

This receptor was taken from a woman aged 25 to 39 with Graves disease. This sample comprised peripheral blood mononuclear cells (PBMCs), obtained at new diagnosis, from a patient treated with antithyroid drugs.

CDR3 residues: CATSSLLADSYNEQFF. DNA for the CDR3: TGTGCCACCAGCAGCCTACTAGCGGACTCCTACAATGAGCAGTTCTTC. The gene calls are TRBV15 and TRBJ2-1; the match to TRBD2 covers 8 bases. V lost 3 bases and J lost 0; bases outside the gene matches: 4. Germline V gene data show CDR1 as LNHNV and CDR2 as YYDKDF (reference sequence). This CDR3 region has 16 residues.